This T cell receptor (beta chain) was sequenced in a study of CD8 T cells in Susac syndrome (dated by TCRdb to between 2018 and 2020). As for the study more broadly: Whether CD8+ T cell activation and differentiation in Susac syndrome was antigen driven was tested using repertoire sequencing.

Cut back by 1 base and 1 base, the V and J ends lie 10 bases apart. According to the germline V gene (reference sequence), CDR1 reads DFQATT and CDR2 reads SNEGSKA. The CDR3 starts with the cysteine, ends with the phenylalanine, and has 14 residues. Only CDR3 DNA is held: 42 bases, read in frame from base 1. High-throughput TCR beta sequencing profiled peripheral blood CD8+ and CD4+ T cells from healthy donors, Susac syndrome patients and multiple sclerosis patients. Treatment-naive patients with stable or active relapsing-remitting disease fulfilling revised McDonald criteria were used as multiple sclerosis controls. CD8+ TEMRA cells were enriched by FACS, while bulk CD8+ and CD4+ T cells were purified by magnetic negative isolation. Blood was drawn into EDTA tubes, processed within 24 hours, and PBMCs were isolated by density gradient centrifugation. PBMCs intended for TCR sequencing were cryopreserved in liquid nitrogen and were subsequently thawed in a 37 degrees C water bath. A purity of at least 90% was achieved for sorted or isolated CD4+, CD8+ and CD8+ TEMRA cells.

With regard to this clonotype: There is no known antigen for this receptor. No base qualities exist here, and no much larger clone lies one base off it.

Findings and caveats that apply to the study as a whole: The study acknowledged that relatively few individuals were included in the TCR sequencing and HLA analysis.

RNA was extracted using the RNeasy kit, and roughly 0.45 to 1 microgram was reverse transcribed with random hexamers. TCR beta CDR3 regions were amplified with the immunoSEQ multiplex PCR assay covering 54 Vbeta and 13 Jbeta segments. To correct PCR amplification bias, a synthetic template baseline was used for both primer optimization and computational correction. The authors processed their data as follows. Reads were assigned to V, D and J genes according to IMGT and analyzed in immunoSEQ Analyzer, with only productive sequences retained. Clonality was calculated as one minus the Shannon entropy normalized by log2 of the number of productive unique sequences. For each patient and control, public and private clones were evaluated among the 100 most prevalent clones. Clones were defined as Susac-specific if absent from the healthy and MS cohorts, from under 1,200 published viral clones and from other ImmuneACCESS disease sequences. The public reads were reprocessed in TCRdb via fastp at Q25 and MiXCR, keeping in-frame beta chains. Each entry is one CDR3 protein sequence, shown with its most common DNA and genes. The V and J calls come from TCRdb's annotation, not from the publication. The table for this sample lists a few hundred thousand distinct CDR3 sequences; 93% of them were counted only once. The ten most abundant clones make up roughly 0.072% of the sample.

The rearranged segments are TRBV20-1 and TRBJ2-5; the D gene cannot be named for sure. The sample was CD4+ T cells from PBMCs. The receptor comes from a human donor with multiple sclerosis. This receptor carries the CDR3 CSARVRGGQETQYF. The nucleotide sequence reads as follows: TGCAGTGCTAGAGTGCGAGGCGGCCAAGAGACCCAGTACTTC.